This T cell receptor (beta chain) originates from a study of cytomegalovirus exposure and HLA in healthy donors. Overall study results and limits: Across HLA loci, a later analysis found differing TCR association rates, with DRB1 most and HLA-C fewest. Diagnosis of cytomegalovirus status made by the classifier reportedly showed high specificity and sensitivity.

Healthy individuals who donated bone marrow served as the donors. Germline V gene sequence: CDR1 LNHNV, CDR2 YYDKDF (reference sequence). This CDR3 has 15 residues. Trimming cost V 0 bases and J 7 bases; bases outside gene matches: 9. It was with 60 Vbeta and 13 Jbeta primers that the PCR ran. The repertoire was sequenced with immunoSEQ multiplex PCR; TCRdb's copy has only in-frame clones and lacks some. The repertoire holds roughly 93,000 clones, with around three quarters as singletons. In regard to this clone: Its specificity is unknown.

Sequenced: PBMCs. This sequence joins TRBV15 and TRBJ2-7; 7 bases map to TRBD1. This receptor was taken from a man aged 35 to 55 in good health and CMV-seronegative. CDR3 nucleotides: TGTGCCACCAGCAGAGATCTGGCCAGGGGGTGGGAGCAGTACTTC. Residues: CATSRDLARGWEQYF.